The next 28 T cell receptor beta chains were all read from a single sample in a study of blood T cell repertoires in COVID-19. This table comes from immunoSEQ multiplex PCR, and its TCRdb copy is limited to in-frame clones, with some not included. The sample has under 300,000 clones, around 86% seen once. Sequencing used peripheral blood. The receptors originated from a human donor in a cohort sampled during active COVID-19.

The chain combines TRBV30 with TRBJ2-7; 9 bases align to TRBD1. CDR3 length: 14 residues. CDR1 and CDR2 from the germline V gene are GTSNPN and SVGIG (reference sequence). Trimming took 2 bases from V and 9 from J; bases not matched to a gene: 11. DNA of the CDR3: TGTGCCTGGAGTTCCGGGACAGGGAAAGGGTTGCAGTACTTC. This encodes CAWSSGTGKGLQYF.

This chain links TRBV4-1 with TRBJ1-4, with TRBD1 as a possible D gene (6 bases). V was shortened by 0 bases and J by 3 bases, with 8 bases between the two germline ends. There are 15 residues in the CDR3. Germline V gene sequence: CDR1 MGHRA, CDR2 YSYEKL. The CDR3 is CASSQEWTANEKLFF. CDR3 DNA sequence: TGCGCCAGCAGCCAAGAATGGACAGCTAATGAAAAACTGTTTTTT.

This chain joins TRBV7-9 and TRBJ2-7; 8 bases align to TRBD1. The CDR3 has 12 amino acids. Germline V gene lookup returns CDR1 SEHNR and CDR2 FQNEAQ (reference sequence). The V segment lost 5 bases and the J segment 10 bases; nucleotides outside the gene matches: 7. The CDR3 sequence: CASSPGQGLQYF. The CDR3 nucleotides are TGTGCCAGCAGCCCTGGACAGGGCCTTCAGTACTTC.

The V call is TRBV11-2, the J call TRBJ1-3; tentatively, D is TRBD1 (5 bases). Germline CDR1 and CDR2: SGHAT and FQNNGV. V was cut by 2 bases and J by 1 base, with 6 bases left in between. The CDR3 contains 14 residues. The CDR3 protein is CASSLQGSGNTIYF. The CDR3 region has the DNA TGTGCCAGCAGCTTACAGGGTTCTGGAAACACCATATATTTT. Variable domain in full (rest from reference TRBV11-2 and TRBJ1-3): EAGVAQSPRYKIIEKRQSVAFWCNPISGHATLYWYQQILGQGPKLLIQFQNNGVVDDSQLPKDRFSAERLKGVDSTLKIQPAKLEDSAVYLCASSLQGSGNTIYFGEGSWLTVV.

The chain employs TRBV25-1 and TRBJ1-1; TRBD1 matches at 7 bases. This CDR3 contains 16 residues. Per the germline V gene, CDR1 is MGHDK and CDR2 is SYGVNS. V gave up 7 bases and J gave up 3 bases; unmatched junction bases: 14. The CDR3 region is CASTAGQALGDTEAFF. DNA for the CDR3: TGTGCCAGCACCGCCGGACAGGCCTTAGGTGACACTGAAGCTTTCTTT.

The chain employs TRBV5-4 and TRBJ1-1; weak D call: TRBD1 (5 bases). This CDR3 is built from 12 residues. CDR1 is SGHNT, CDR2 YYREEE, per germline (reference sequence). V was pared by 7 bases and J by 5 bases, with 12 bases between. The CDR3 loop is CASGGAGTEAFF. The DNA of the CDR3 is TGTGCCAGCGGGGGAGCGGGAACTGAAGCTTTCTTT.

This chain joins TRBV27 and TRBJ2-7, with 7 bases that match TRBD1. V lost 6 bases and J lost 1; bases outside the gene matches: 9. From germline, CDR1 is MNHEY and CDR2 SMNVEV (reference sequence). The CDR3 length is 15 residues. Here the CDR3 reads CASRAGTVNSYEQYF. Here the CDR3 DNA reads TGTGCCAGCAGAGCCGGGACAGTGAATTCCTACGAGCAGTACTTC.

The sample holds a few counts of this clone. The chain combines TRBV6-5 with TRBJ2-7, with D possibly matching TRBD2 (5 bases). The CDR3 totals 13 residues. Germline V gene data show CDR1 as MNHEY and CDR2 as SVGAGI. V shed 7 bases and J shed 2 bases, with 12 bases lying between them. CDR3 amino acids: CASNGPAAYEQYF. In DNA, the CDR3 is TGTGCCAGCAACGGCCCAGCGGCCTACGAGCAGTACTTC.

The rearrangement joins TRBV30 to TRBJ2-7, with TRBD2 matching over 11 bases. This CDR3 region has 12 residues. Germline V gene sequence: CDR1 GTSNPN, CDR2 SVGIG (reference sequence). Trimming at V came to 4 bases and at J to 7 bases, leaving 3 bases not matched to a gene. The CDR3 sequence: CAWKTSGREQYF. The CDR3 nucleotides are TGTGCCTGGAAAACTAGCGGGAGAGAGCAGTACTTC.

The chain uses TRBV12-2 and TRBJ2-3; no DNA check was done on the table's D call, TRBD2. TRBV12-2 is a documented pseudogene. CDR3 length equals 18 residues. CDR3 amino acids: CASRPRAIAGGPIDTQYF. The CDR3 DNA follows: TGTGCAAGTCGCCCCAGGGCCATAGCGGGAGGGCCGATAGATACGCAGTATTTT.

The chain links TRBV7-6 to TRBJ2-2, with a possible D match to TRBD2 (6 bases). Looked up from germline, CDR1 is SGHVS and CDR2 is FNYEAQ. CDR3 length equals 14 residues. Trimming pared 4 bases from V and 4 bases from J, leaving 10 bases between. Written as DNA, the CDR3 is TGTGCCAGCAGCTATAGCGGTGCCACCGGGGAGCTGTTTTTT. Its translation: CASSYSGATGELFF.

The J gene is TRBJ1-6, the V gene TRBV7-2, with no clear D. Germline V gene data show CDR1 as SGHTA and CDR2 as FQGNSA. V lost 1 base to trimming and J lost 7 bases, with 8 bases between them. The CDR3 runs to 14 residues. The CDR3 spells CASSLGVWNSPLHF. CDR3 nucleotide sequence: TGTGCCAGCAGCTTAGGCGTTTGGAATTCACCCCTCCACTTT.

The chain joins TRBV3-1 (or the pseudogene TRBV3-2) to TRBJ2-5; TRBD2 might be the D (5 bases). The germline CDR1 and CDR2 sequences are LGHDT and YNNKEL (reference sequence). This CDR3 is built from 13 residues. V was shortened by 4 bases and J by 4 bases, with 10 bases between the two germline ends. DNA of the CDR3: TGTGCCAGCAGCCCCGGGATGAGAGAGACCCAGTACTTC. Residues: CASSPGMRETQYF.

The chain links TRBV5-1 to TRBJ1-2, with TRBD1 identical over 7 bases. Germline V lookup: CDR1 SGHRS, CDR2 YFSETQ. CDR3 size: 14 residues. The trim removed 5 bases at V and 1 base at J, leaving 5 bases unmatched. The DNA of the CDR3 is TGCGCCAGCAGTTGGGACAGTCTTAACTATGGCTACACCTTC. This codes for CASSWDSLNYGYTF.

This chain uses TRBV27 with TRBJ2-1; perhaps TRBD2 as D (5 bases). This CDR3 is 13 amino acids long. Germline V gene sequence: CDR1 MNHEY, CDR2 SMNVEV (reference sequence). V was trimmed by 5 bases and J by 8 bases, leaving 13 bases between them. Here the CDR3 reads CASSHSVEDEQFF. The CDR3 DNA sequence: TGTGCCAGCAGTCATAGTGTGGAGGATGAGCAGTTCTTC.

This clone was counted a single time. CDR3 region: CASSPSVSGSSYNEQFF. The CDR3 DNA follows: TGTGCCAGCTCACCATCCGTTAGCGGGAGCTCCTACAATGAGCAGTTCTTC. V gene TRBV18 combines with J gene TRBJ2-1; the match to TRBD2 covers 9 bases. The CDR3 totals 17 residues. CDR1 is KGHSH, CDR2 LQKENI, per germline. V lost 2 bases, J lost 0 bases, and 5 bases stayed unmatched.

The rearrangement joins TRBV5-1 to TRBJ1-2; 7 bases map to TRBD1. The CDR3 contains 15 residues. V lost 0 bases to trimming and J lost 8 bases; unmatched junction nucleotides: 10. CDR1 and CDR2 from the germline V gene are SGHRS and YFSETQ. The CDR3 is CASSLVGQSGGGYTF. In DNA form, the CDR3 reads TGCGCCAGCAGCTTGGTGGGACAGAGTGGTGGAGGCTACACCTTC.

This clone is a singleton in its sample. The J gene is TRBJ2-2, the V gene TRBV24-1; D is possibly TRBD2 (6 bases). Germline assignment: CDR1 KGHDR and CDR2 SFDVKD. The CDR3 contains 15 residues. V was pared by 3 bases and J by 6 bases, with 13 bases between. The CDR3 region is CATSDPRRGSGELFF. CDR3 nucleotide sequence: TGTGCCACCAGTGATCCGAGGCGGGGTTCCGGGGAGCTGTTTTTT.

The chain is built from TRBV11-2 and TRBJ1-5; the D gene is possibly TRBD1 (5 bases). The length of the CDR3 is 15 residues. Germline loops: CDR1 SGHAT, CDR2 FQNNGV. Between the trimmed V and J ends, which lost 1 base and 3 bases, there was a span of 10 bases. CDR3 bases: TGTGCCAGCAGCTTAGGGGCAGGGTACAATCAGCCCCAGCATTTT. Translation gives CASSLGAGYNQPQHF.

The V call is TRBV24-1, the J call TRBJ2-7, with D perhaps TRBD2 (5 bases). The V end was cut by 1 base, the J end by 12 bases, with 12 bases between. CDR3 length: 12 amino acids. Looked up from germline, CDR1 is KGHDR and CDR2 is SFDVKD. Here the CDR3 reads CATSDFLGSLYF. In nucleotides, the CDR3 is TGTGCCACCAGTGATTTCTTGGGGAGTCTGTACTTC.

The chain links TRBV4-1 to TRBJ2-2; D may be TRBD1 (6 bases). The germline V gene encodes CDR1 MGHRA and CDR2 YSYEKL. Trimming removed 3 bases at V and 6 bases at J, with 14 bases between. This CDR3 is built from 15 residues. CDR3 amino acids: CASSQPNRASGELFF. The CDR3 DNA reads TGCGCCAGCAGCCAGCCGAACAGGGCGTCCGGGGAGCTGTTTTTT.

The chain links TRBV6-5 to TRBJ2-1; 12 bases are a match to TRBD2. The CDR3 loop spans 15 amino acids. V dropped 5 bases and J dropped 7; count of bases not matched to a gene: 6. Germline V gene sequence: CDR1 MNHEY, CDR2 SVGAGI. In DNA form, the CDR3 reads TGTGCCAGCAGTAAAAGGACTAGCGGGAAGAATGAGCAGTTCTTC. Translating gives CASSKRTSGKNEQFF.

A word on this clone: Other nucleotide sequences from this sample produce the same CDR3. This chain connects TRBV18 to TRBJ2-5; TRBD2 might be the D (6 bases). This CDR3 spans 13 amino acids. The V and J ends lost 5 bases and 5 bases respectively, with 12 bases between them. Germline values: CDR1 KGHSH, CDR2 LQKENI. The CDR3 bases are TGTGCCAGCTCAACGGGGGTTAGGGAGACCCAGTACTTC. Translating it yields CASSTGVRETQYF.

This chain links TRBV5-1 with TRBJ1-3; D ambiguous. The CDR3 extends over 15 amino acids. V shed 7 bases and J shed 0 bases, with 14 bases lying between them. Germline V CDR1 and CDR2: SGHRS, YFSETQ. This CDR3 reads CASRNTVNSGNTIYF. CDR3 in DNA: TGCGCCAGCCGTAATACGGTAAACTCTGGAAACACCATATATTTT.

The chain combines TRBV12-5 with TRBJ1-1, with D possibly being TRBD1 (5 bases). V was trimmed by 0 bases and J by 2 bases, leaving 10 bases between them. The germline V gene has CDR1 LGHNT and CDR2 FRNRAP. The CDR3 extends over 15 amino acids. CDR3 coding DNA: TGTGCTAGTGGTTTGGTCGGAGGGGCCAACACTGAAGCTTTCTTT. This sequence encodes CASGLVGGANTEAFF.

This clone showed up many times. The J gene is TRBJ1-4, the V gene TRBV18, with D perhaps TRBD1 (6 bases). Germline-derived CDR1 and CDR2 are KGHSH and LQKENI. The CDR3 contains 12 residues. V gave up 8 bases and J gave up 7 bases, with 11 bases separating them. The CDR3 protein is CASRGTGEKLFF. CDR3 coding DNA: TGTGCCAGCAGGGGGACGGGTGAAAAACTGTTTTTT. Full variable domain (outside the CDR3, taken from reference TRBV18 and TRBJ1-4): NAGVMQNPRHLVRRRGQEARLRCSPMKGHSHVYWYRQLPEEGLKFMVYLQKENIIDESGMPKERFSAEFPKEGPSILRIQQVVRGDSAAYFCASRGTGEKLFFGSGTQLSVL.

The V gene is TRBV6-2 or TRBV6-3, the J gene TRBJ1-2; no reliable D call. Germline loops: CDR1 MNHEY, CDR2 SVGEGT. This CDR3 is 12 amino acids long. V lost 6 bases and J 8 bases, leaving 13 bases between the germline ends. The CDR3 spells CASSRESRGYTF. Here the CDR3 DNA reads TGTGCCAGCAGCCGCGAATCTCGAGGCTACACCTTC.

This chain links TRBV7-9 with TRBJ2-7, with 7 bases that match TRBD2. V shed 4 bases and J 3 bases; nucleotides not matched to a gene: 9. The CDR3 is 15 amino acids. The germline CDR1 and CDR2 sequences are SEHNR and FQNEAQ (reference sequence). CDR3 residues: CASSWEGRPSYEQYF. In DNA, the CDR3 is TGTGCCAGCAGCTGGGAGGGACGCCCGAGCTACGAGCAGTACTTC.